This TCR beta chain was profiled in a study of CD8 T cells in Susac syndrome. Each multiple sclerosis control was a treatment-naive patient with relapsing-remitting disease that was either stable or active. Reverse transcription of roughly 0.45 to 1 ug RNA used random hexamers. Amplification of TCR beta CDR3 by immunoSEQ multiplex PCR spanned 54 Vbeta and 13 Jbeta. TCRdb re-called the immunoSEQ multiplex PCR reads through MiXCR, storing one row per CDR3 protein. The sample carries roughly 330,000 distinct CDR3 sequences, under 95% recorded once. This clonotype was counted once. Germline V gene data show CDR1 as KGHDR and CDR2 as SFDVKD. Deletions cut 4 bases from V and 2 bases from J, with 14 bases between. The CDR3 covers 15 residues.

This clonotype originated in a human donor with multiple sclerosis. The chain combines TRBV24-1 with TRBJ2-7; no firm D call. Specimen: CD4+ T cells from PBMCs. DNA for the CDR3: TGTGCCACCAGTGACCCTCAGGAATCCCCCTACGAGCAGTACTTC. This codes for CATSDPQESPYEQYF.